Reported below is one T cell receptor beta chain. The antigen is undetermined. TCRdb called the 5' RACE reads again in MiXCR, with one record for every CDR3 protein. The data show under 550,000 distinct CDR3 sequences, more than 15% seen once. The record originates from a study of T-cell memory formation after mild COVID-19. Study context: Clustering of TCRs was largely donor specific.

General study points: Clones contracting day 15 to 85 were balanced CD4/CD8; later expanders leaned CD4+.

V lost 1 base and J lost 2, with 12 bases in between. Per the germline V gene, CDR1 is SGHRS and CDR2 is YFSETQ. The CDR3 length is 15 residues. The chain combines TRBV5-1 with TRBJ1-2; D gene uncertain. The receptor was isolated from a man aged 18 to 29 who had mild COVID-19 (a few samples of this study predate the infection). Cell type and time point are not known. The sample taken for sequencing was PBMCs or a T cell subset sorted from them (not recorded which). For the CDR3, the DNA is TGCGCCAGCAGCTTGTCGGGCAGTAAAAACTATGGCTACACCTTC. It specifies CASSLSGSKNYGYTF.